The rows below give T cell receptor beta chains drawn from one sample of a study of blood T cells in healthy people across ages. TCRdb recomputed calls from the 5' RACE reads with MiXCR, one row per CDR3 protein. The sample consists of approximately 810,000 distinct CDR3 sequences, less than 35% of them appearing once. The sequenced sample consisted of blood. Receptors were obtained from a woman aged 80 or older in good health. Each CDR3 is given with its conserved first and last residue. A D gene is named only where the DNA matches it firmly. Clone size appears in some rows only: once, few, many, or a class for an expanded clone.

TRBJ1-1 | NA | TRBV5-6 | NA | CASSLDRREVFF | TGTGCCAGCAGCTTGGACAGACGTGAAGTTTTCTTT
TRBJ2-1 | many | TRBV20-1 | NA | CSAPPVGTSYNEQFF | TGCAGTGCTCCCCCCGTGGGGACCTCCTACAATGAGCAGTTCTTC
TRBJ2-7 | NA | TRBV20-1 | NA | CSARGATSYEQYF | TGCAGTGCCCGGGGGGCGACCTCCTACGAGCAGTACTTC
TRBJ2-1 | few | TRBV7-2 | NA | CASSLGTVLEQFF | TGTGCCAGCAGCTTAGGCACAGTTTTGGAGCAGTTCTTC
TRBJ1-2 | many | TRBV4-2 | NA | CASSPSQELANYGYTF | TGTGCCAGCAGCCCATCCCAGGAGTTGGCTAACTATGGCTACACCTTC
TRBJ2-3 | NA | TRBV15 | TRBD1 | CATSSRTGGVEGTQYF | TGTGCCACCAGCAGTCGGACAGGGGGCGTGGAAGGTACGCAGTATTTT
TRBJ1-2 | many | TRBV6-5 | NA | CASRELLNYGYTF | TGTGCCAGCAGAGAATTGCTAAACTATGGCTACACCTTC
TRBJ1-1 | NA | TRBV12-3/TRBV12-4 | NA | CASSPMLVSGGYNTEAFF | TGTGCCAGCAGTCCCATGTTAGTGTCGGGGGGGTATAACACTGAAGCTTTCTTT
TRBJ2-7 | many | TRBV7-2 | TRBD1 | CASSSPGRGHEQYF | TGTGCCAGCAGCTCCCCGGGCAGGGGGCACGAGCAGTACTTC
TRBJ2-1 | many | TRBV6-1 | NA | CASSESTAAYNEQFF | TGTGCCAGCAGTGAGAGTACAGCCGCCTACAATGAGCAGTTCTTC
TRBJ1-4 | few | TRBV30 | TRBD1 | CAWSGTGGGEKLFF | TGTGCCTGGAGTGGCACAGGGGGCGGTGAAAAACTGTTTTTT
TRBJ2-7 | NA | TRBV4-1 | NA | CASSQVGITYEQYF | TGCGCCAGCAGCCAAGTCGGTATCACCTACGAGCAGTACTTC
TRBJ1-3 | NA | TRBV6-6 | NA | CASSYSRHGTTGNTIYF | TGTGCCAGCAGTTACTCGAGGCACGGGACAACCGGAAACACCATATATTTT
TRBJ2-5 | many | TRBV20-1 | TRBD2 | CSARALPGGGLQETQYF | TGCAGTGCTAGAGCTTTACCCGGGGGGGGTTTACAAGAGACCCAGTACTTC
TRBJ2-2 | NA | TRBV6-5 | TRBD1 | CASSPLTGVPGELFF | TGTGCCAGCAGTCCGCTCACAGGGGTTCCCGGGGAGCTGTTTTTT
TRBJ1-4 | few | TRBV5-6 | NA | CASSLLQATNEKLFF | TGTGCCAGCAGCTTACTCCAAGCAACTAATGAAAAACTGTTTTTT
TRBJ2-2 | NA | TRBV11-2 | NA | CASSLEQVYRANSGELFF | TGTGCCAGCAGCTTAGAACAGGTTTACAGGGCGAACAGCGGGGAGCTGTTTTTT
TRBJ2-5 | many | TRBV24-1 | TRBD1 | CATSKQGVETQYF | TGTGCCACCAGTAAGCAGGGGGTGGAGACCCAGTACTTC
TRBJ1-1 | few | TRBV6-2/TRBV6-3 | NA | CASSYAPRVSSEAFF | TGTGCCAGCAGTTACGCCCCCAGGGTATCTAGTGAAGCTTTCTTT
TRBJ2-7 | many | TRBV28 | TRBD1 | CASSPLQGAYEQYF | TGTGCCAGCAGTCCCCTCCAGGGGGCCTACGAGCAGTACTTC
TRBJ1-6 | NA | TRBV14 | NA | CASSPRQVGPLHF | TGTGCCAGCAGCCCCCGACAGGTGGGACCCCTCCACTTT
TRBJ1-2 | many | TRBV20-1 | TRBD1 | CSARMGGRGYGYTF | TGCAGTGCGCGAATGGGGGGCAGGGGGTATGGCTACACCTTC
TRBJ1-5 | many | TRBV10-3 | NA | CAISESPGGQPQHF | TGTGCCATCAGTGAGTCTCCGGGGGGACAGCCCCAGCATTTT
TRBJ1-2 | once | TRBV20-1 | NA | CSAQSVQGDYGYTF | TGCAGTGCGCAATCCGTACAGGGTGACTATGGCTACACCTTC
TRBJ1-5 | NA | TRBV3-1 | NA | CASGQGVWQPQHF | TGTGCCAGCGGTCAAGGGGTTTGGCAGCCCCAGCATTTT
TRBJ1-1 | NA | TRBV12-3/TRBV12-4 | NA | CASSLAGNEGSTEAFF | TGTGCCAGCAGTTTAGCAGGGAACGAAGGGAGCACTGAAGCTTTCTTT
TRBJ1-6 | NA | TRBV18 | NA | CASSPPTSSHNSPLHF | TGTGCCAGCTCACCACCAACGAGCTCCCATAATTCACCCCTCCACTTT
TRBJ2-7 | many | TRBV27 | TRBD2 | CASRPPIRDRGGLREQYF | TGTGCCAGCAGACCCCCTATCCGGGATCGGGGGGGCCTCCGCGAGCAGTACTTC
TRBJ2-4 | many | TRBV9 | NA | CASSARQGRQETKNIQYF | TGTGCCAGCAGCGCCCGGCAGGGCCGACAGGAGACCAAAAACATTCAGTACTTC
TRBJ1-6 | few | TRBV27 | NA | CASMYGGNSPLHF | TGTGCCAGCATGTATGGGGGAAATTCACCCCTCCACTTT
TRBJ1-5 | many | TRBV12-3/TRBV12-4 | TRBD1 | CASSTTGGNNQPQHF | TGTGCCAGCAGTACCACAGGGGGCAACAATCAGCCCCAGCATTTT
TRBJ2-3 | NA | TRBV20-1 | TRBD1 | CSARGLPSGTGHTTDTQYF | TGCAGTGCTAGAGGCCTCCCCTCCGGGACAGGGCACACCACAGATACGCAGTATTTT
TRBJ1-2 | NA | TRBV6-5 | NA | CTSSGQYVYGYTF | TGTACCAGCAGTGGACAGTACGTCTATGGCTACACCTTC
TRBJ1-1 | NA | TRBV27 | TRBD1 | CASSATGTVNTEAFF | TGTGCCAGCAGTGCGACCGGGACAGTGAACACTGAAGCTTTCTTT
TRBJ1-3 | NA | TRBV30 | NA | CAWSSGAPGNTIYF | TGTGCCTGGAGTTCCGGGGCCCCAGGAAACACCATATATTTT
TRBJ2-7 | many | TRBV5-8 | NA | CASSLSRDHEQYF | TGTGCCAGCAGCTTGAGCAGGGACCACGAGCAGTACTTC
TRBJ2-3 | few | TRBV3-1 | TRBD2 | CASKAGTDTQYF | TGTGCCAGCAAAGCGGGGACAGATACGCAGTATTTT
TRBJ2-1 | NA | TRBV9 | TRBD1 | CASNKREQGFSYNEQFF | TGTGCCAGCAACAAACGCGAACAGGGGTTTTCCTACAATGAGCAGTTCTTC
TRBJ1-6 | NA | TRBV20-1 | TRBD1 | CSAATGGSHNSPLHF | TGCAGTGCTGCAACAGGGGGCTCCCATAATTCACCCCTCCACTTT
TRBJ1-1 | few | TRBV10-3 | NA | CAISESVGREAFF | TGTGCCATCAGTGAGTCGGTGGGCAGAGAAGCTTTCTTT
TRBJ2-5 | many | TRBV10-3 | TRBD2 | CAIRSILAGGETQYF | TGTGCCATCAGATCCATTTTAGCGGGGGGAGAGACCCAGTACTTC
TRBJ2-5 | many | TRBV7-6 | NA | CASSLVGASLRQETQYF | TGTGCCAGCAGTCTAGTGGGAGCCAGCCTGCGACAAGAGACCCAGTACTTC
TRBJ2-5 | many | TRBV5-4 | TRBD2 | CASSDGTSFQETQYF | TGTGCCAGCAGCGACGGGACTAGCTTCCAAGAGACCCAGTACTTC
TRBJ2-7 | NA | TRBV20-1 | NA | CSALMFGERIYNEQYF | TGCAGTGCTCTGATGTTCGGCGAGCGGATCTACAATGAGCAGTACTTC
TRBJ2-7 | NA | TRBV7-3 | TRBD1 | CASSLIGGQIYNEQYF | TGTGCCAGCAGCTTAATAGGGGGACAGATCTACAATGAGCAGTACTTC
TRBJ2-2 | once | TRBV30 | TRBD1 | CAWSSGTDTGELFF | TGTGCCTGGTCTTCCGGGACAGACACCGGGGAGCTGTTTTTT
TRBJ2-3 | NA | TRBV13 | NA | CASSRLWAQGSTDTQYF | TGTGCCAGCAGCCGCCTCTGGGCCCAGGGTAGCACAGATACGCAGTATTTT
TRBJ2-5 | NA | TRBV5-1 | TRBD2 | CASSLVEGRVRETQYF | TGCGCCAGCAGCTTGGTGGAGGGGAGGGTCCGTGAGACCCAGTACTTC
TRBJ1-5 | few | TRBV5-8 | NA | CASTPWSGGGNQPQHF | TGTGCCAGCACCCCCTGGTCAGGAGGCGGCAATCAGCCCCAGCATTTT
TRBJ2-5 | many | TRBV24-1 | NA | CATSDGPERGGETQYF | TGTGCCACCAGTGATGGGCCCGAGAGGGGGGGGGAGACCCAGTACTTC
TRBJ2-7 | few | TRBV19 | NA | CASSIAVQGDPYF | TGTGCCAGTAGTATTGCTGTCCAGGGTGATCCGTACTTC